The 22 T cell receptor beta chains given below trace back to one sample, sequenced in a study of blood T cell repertoires in COVID-19. TCRdb's copy holds only in-frame clones and misses some; the assay was immunoSEQ multiplex PCR. Of about 200,000 clones listed, roughly 90% are singletons. Material: peripheral blood. The receptors stem from a man aged 45 to 65 with acute or convalescent COVID-19.

The genes are TRBV7-8 and TRBJ1-6; TRBD1 matches 7 bases. V shed 5 bases and J 9 bases; nucleotides not matched to a gene: 7. Germline V gene lookup returns CDR1 SGHVS and CDR2 FQNEAQ. The CDR3 length is 14 residues. The CDR3 loop is CASSADRVRSPLHF. The CDR3 DNA reads as TGTGCCAGCAGCGCCGACAGGGTGCGTTCACCCCTCCACTTT.

This chain joins TRBV9 and TRBJ2-2; D is unresolved. Trimming shortened V by 1 base and J by 5 bases, and 15 bases separated the two germline ends. Per germline, CDR1 SGDLS and CDR2 YYNGEE. The CDR3 has 16 residues. In nucleotides, the CDR3 is TGTGCCAGCAGCGTATCACGGTCTGGCGGAACCGGGGAGCTGTTTTTT. Translated: CASSVSRSGGTGELFF.

The count of this clone is one. The chain combines TRBV27 with TRBJ1-3; D possibly corresponds to TRBD1 (6 bases). CDR1 is MNHEY, CDR2 SMNVEV, per germline (reference sequence). This CDR3 is 14 amino acids long. Deletions cut 5 bases from V and 4 bases from J, with 12 bases between. This CDR3 reads CASSGTGYGNTIYF. CDR3 in DNA: TGTGCCAGCAGTGGAACAGGGTACGGAAACACCATATATTTT.

The rearrangement uses TRBV11-2 and TRBJ1-3, with D hard to call. The CDR3 runs to 17 residues. In germline, CDR1 is SGHAT, CDR2 FQNNGV. V lost 5 bases to trimming and J lost 2 bases, with 19 bases between them. For the CDR3, the DNA is TGTGCCAGCAGCCTCCGAGCCCCGTCCGGGACTGGAAACACCATATATTTT. Residues: CASSLRAPSGTGNTIYF.

This chain uses TRBV28 with TRBJ1-5; D is uncertain. Germline V CDR1 and CDR2: MDHEN, SYDVKM. V lost 8 bases, J lost 11 bases, and 16 bases lay in between. The CDR3 is 12 amino acids. The CDR3 loop reads CASRPRGTAQHF. As DNA, the CDR3 is TGTGCCAGCCGCCCCCGGGGTACCGCCCAGCATTTT.

The DNA of the CDR3 is TGTGCCAGTACAGGCGGGAGGGGGAACTACAATGAGCAGTTCTTC. Translating it yields CASTGGRGNYNEQFF. The chain uses TRBV19 and TRBJ2-1; 9 bases line up with TRBD2. The junction had 7 bases not matched to a gene; V was cut back by 7 bases and J by 3 bases. This CDR3 contains 15 residues. Germline lookup yields CDR1 LNHDA and CDR2 SQIVND (reference sequence).

The chain has TRBV5-1 and TRBJ1-1, with TRBD1 matching over 8 bases. The V segment lost 2 bases and the J segment 3 bases; nucleotides outside the gene matches: 6. CDR1 and CDR2 from the germline V gene are SGHRS and YFSETQ. The CDR3 has 15 residues. CDR3 sequence: CASSFIQTGDTEAFF. The CDR3 region has the DNA TGCGCCAGCAGCTTTATCCAGACAGGGGACACTGAAGCTTTCTTT.

The chain couples TRBV2 to TRBJ2-1; 8 nucleotides agree with TRBD2. Germline V gives CDR1 SNHLY, CDR2 FYNNEI. The CDR3 totals 15 residues. V shed 5 bases, J shed 10 bases, and the junction held 13 bases outside the gene matches. The CDR3 protein is CASSSGTRIPGEQFF. As DNA, the CDR3 is TGTGCCAGCAGTTCCGGGACTAGGATCCCTGGGGAGCAGTTCTTC.

CDR3 bases: TGTGCCAGCACGACAGGGACCGAGACCCAGTACTTC. Translating it yields CASTTGTETQYF. The V call is TRBV11-2, the J call TRBJ2-5, with TRBD1 matching over 7 bases. V was pared by 7 bases and J by 5 bases, with 4 bases of the junction left unmatched. Per the germline V gene, CDR1 is SGHAT and CDR2 is FQNNGV. The CDR3 is 12 residues long.

The chain joins TRBV29-1 to TRBJ2-1; no clear D gene. The CDR3 consists of 13 residues. CDR1 is SQVTM, CDR2 ANQGSEA, per germline. With 7 bases removed from V and 4 bases from J, the gap between germline ends came to 14 bases. CDR3 sequence (DNA): TGCAGCGCTCCCGGCGTCGGGTACAATGAGCAGTTCTTC. Its translation: CSAPGVGYNEQFF.

The chain combines TRBV5-4 with TRBJ1-5; a weak D match, TRBD1 (6 bases). Germline lookup yields CDR1 SGHNT and CDR2 YYREEE (reference sequence). This CDR3 spans 15 amino acids. V lost 2 bases to trimming and J lost 5 bases, with 14 bases between them. DNA for the CDR3: TGTGCCAGCAGCTTTGGTGACAGGCCGGATCAGCCCCAGCATTTT. The encoded protein is CASSFGDRPDQPQHF.

The chain joins TRBV28 to TRBJ1-5; D may be TRBD1 (6 bases). From germline, CDR1 is MDHEN and CDR2 SYDVKM. This CDR3 contains 14 residues. V dropped 6 bases and J dropped 3 bases, with 12 bases sitting between them. The CDR3 sequence: CASRKTGYNQPQHF. The CDR3 DNA reads as TGTGCCAGCAGAAAGACAGGTTACAATCAGCCCCAGCATTTT.

This rearrangement joins TRBV29-1 to TRBJ2-1; 11 bases fit TRBD2. Germline CDR1 reads SQVTM; CDR2 reads ANQGSEA. The trim removed 7 bases at V and 8 bases at J, leaving 4 bases unmatched. The CDR3 covers 12 residues. The CDR3 coding sequence is TGCAGCGGTAGCGGGAGGGCCGATGAGCAGTTCTTC. The encoded protein is CSGSGRADEQFF.

The V gene is TRBV3-1 (or the pseudogene TRBV3-2), the J gene TRBJ1-2; D may be TRBD1 (6 bases). Trimming stripped 1 base from V and 2 bases from J, with 11 bases between. The CDR3 has 15 amino acids. Germline values: CDR1 LGHDT, CDR2 YNNKEL (reference sequence). CDR3 DNA sequence: TGTGCCAGCAGCCAAGGGAGTGGACAGAACTATGGCTACACCTTC. Protein product: CASSQGSGQNYGYTF.

The rearrangement links TRBV2 to TRBJ2-7; the match to TRBD2 covers 8 bases. Germline trimming cut 2 bases from V and 4 bases from J; bases unmatched to any gene: 7. The CDR3 contains 15 residues. From germline, CDR1 is SNHLY and CDR2 FYNNEI. CDR3 in amino acids: CASSESTGGGYEQYF. The CDR3 DNA reads as TGTGCCAGCAGTGAATCTACGGGAGGGGGTTACGAGCAGTACTTC.

The V gene is TRBV18, the J gene TRBJ1-4; D uncertain. The CDR3 consists of 16 residues. In germline, CDR1 is KGHSH, CDR2 LQKENI. The V and J ends lost 2 bases and 5 bases respectively, with 15 bases between them. CDR3 bases: TGTGCCAGCTCACCATGGACGCCCTCGGGAAATGAAAAACTGTTTTTT. It is translated as CASSPWTPSGNEKLFF.

This clone was counted a single time. This chain joins TRBV19 and TRBJ1-1; the D gene is possibly TRBD1 (6 bases). CDR1 LNHDA and CDR2 SQIVND come from the germline V gene (reference sequence). Deletions cut 6 bases from V and 1 base from J, with 12 bases between. This CDR3 is 14 amino acids long. The DNA for the CDR3 is TGTGCCAGTAGACGGGACAACCAGAACACTGAAGCTTTCTTT. Its protein is CASRRDNQNTEAFF.

V gene TRBV5-6 combines with J gene TRBJ1-1, with a possible D match to TRBD1 (5 bases). CDR3 length equals 16 residues. V shed 0 bases and J shed 0 bases, with 12 bases lying between them. Germline V gene data show CDR1 as SGHDT and CDR2 as YYEEEE. CDR3 sequence reads: CASSLGFGGMNTEAFF. As DNA, the CDR3 is TGTGCCAGCAGCTTGGGATTCGGGGGTATGAACACTGAAGCTTTCTTT.

The chain carries TRBV12-5 and TRBJ2-1; TRBD2 aligns across 12 bases. The CDR3 runs 16 residues. Germline loops: CDR1 LGHNT, CDR2 FRNRAP. Unmatched junction bases numbered 11, after V lost 5 bases and J lost 9 bases. Here the CDR3 reads CASGQGVTSGRTEQFF. The CDR3 nucleotides are TGTGCTAGTGGTCAAGGCGTGACTAGCGGGAGAACTGAGCAGTTCTTC.

The chain joins TRBV30 to TRBJ2-2; 7 bases agree with TRBD2. The V gene's germline CDR1 is GTSNPN and CDR2 SVGIG (reference sequence). The CDR3 length is 15 residues. Trimming cost V 0 bases and J 6 bases; bases outside gene matches: 7. The CDR3 protein is CAWSVRGRGAGELFF. DNA for the CDR3: TGTGCCTGGAGTGTACGAGGACGGGGGGCCGGGGAGCTGTTTTTT. The variable domain in full, with the rest retrieved from reference TRBV30 and TRBJ2-2, is SQTIHQWPATLVQPVGSPLSLECTVEGTSNPNLYWYRQAAGRGLQLLFYSVGIGQISSEVPQNLSASRPQDRQFILSSKKLLLSDSGFYLCAWSVRGRGAGELFFGEGSRLTVL.

This sequence joins TRBV28 and TRBJ2-2; D gene uncertain. CDR1 and CDR2 from the germline V gene are MDHEN and SYDVKM. Between the trimmed V and J ends, which lost 5 bases and 4 bases, there was a span of 8 bases. This CDR3 comprises 13 residues. In DNA, the CDR3 is TGTGCCAGCAGTCCCTTTAGCACCGGGGAGCTGTTTTTT. Residues: CASSPFSTGELFF.

The CDR3 DNA is TGTGCCAGTAGTCCTACAGCTGGTGGGACGCAGTATTTT. It is translated as CASSPTAGGTQYF. The genes are TRBV19 and TRBJ2-3, with D uncertain. The CDR3 covers 13 residues. The V and J ends lost 5 bases and 9 bases respectively, with 15 bases between them. CDR1 and CDR2 (germline): LNHDA, SQIVND (reference sequence).